One sample yielded the 29 T cell receptor beta chains listed below, sequenced in a study of patients and donors after allogeneic stem cell transplantation. TCRdb reprocessed the RT-PCR reads via MiXCR and lists one record per CDR3 protein. The data contain roughly 880,000 distinct CDR3 sequences, roughly 17% of them singletons. Sequencing was done on a sample of blood, either unsorted or a sorted T cell fraction (not recorded which). Receptor source: a human donor who was either an allogeneic HSCT recipient or a stem cell or donor lymphocyte infusion donor (not recorded which). It is not recorded whose cells these are; they may come from a transplant donor.

This clonotype was counted at least ten times. The CDR3: CASSLPVEGTEAFF. The CDR3 DNA is TGCGCCAGCAGCTTACCGGTCGAAGGGACTGAAGCTTTCTTT. The V call is TRBV5-1, the J call TRBJ1-1; D not resolved. The CDR3 loop spans 14 amino acids. Germline V gene data show CDR1 as SGHRS and CDR2 as YFSETQ. Trimming left V 2 bases short and J 5 bases short, with 13 bases between.

The gene calls are TRBV5-1 and TRBJ1-4; TRBD1 aligns across 7 bases. Losses at the gene ends were 6 bases for V and 5 bases for J; bases not matched to a gene: 4. The germline V gene has CDR1 SGHRS and CDR2 YFSETQ. The CDR3 runs 13 residues. The CDR3 region has the DNA TGCGCCAGCAAGACAGGGAGGAATGAAAAACTGTTTTTT. Its translation: CASKTGRNEKLFF.

This clonotype has just a few counts. This chain connects TRBV20-1 to TRBJ1-3; maybe TRBD1 (5 bases). The CDR3 contains 15 residues. Germline V gene data show CDR1 as DFQATT and CDR2 as SNEGSKA (reference sequence). Trimming took off 3 bases at V and 3 bases at J, with 15 bases between the two ends. The DNA of the CDR3 is TGCAGTGCTAGCCCAGGGTCTAACATTGGAAACACCATATATTTT. As protein: CSASPGSNIGNTIYF.

This clonotype was counted only a few times. V gene TRBV12-3 or TRBV12-4 combines with J gene TRBJ2-7, with a tentative D call TRBD1 (6 bases). Trimming took 7 bases from V and 6 from J, leaving 19 bases between them. The CDR3 spans 14 residues. CDR3 loop: CASTQGTGIAEQYF. CDR3 sequence (DNA): TGTGCCAGCACCCAAGGAACAGGGATCGCCGAGCAGTACTTC.

The chain couples TRBV24-1 to TRBJ1-2; D call uncertain. The V end was cut by 3 bases, the J end by 4 bases, with 11 bases between. The V gene's germline CDR1 is KGHDR and CDR2 SFDVKD. This CDR3 is 14 amino acids long. The CDR3 spells CATSDPDGSYGYTF. The CDR3 nucleotides read TGTGCCACCAGTGATCCGGACGGATCCTATGGCTACACCTTC.

This clonotype was seen more than once but under ten times. This chain's CDR3 is CASSLRQGNMYTEAFF. In DNA form, the CDR3 reads TGTGCCAGCAGTCTGAGACAGGGTAACATGTACACTGAAGCTTTCTTT. This chain links TRBV27 with TRBJ1-1; 7 bases align to TRBD1. The V and J ends lost 5 bases and 3 bases, in that order; junction bases with no gene match: 12. The CDR3 sequence is 16 residues long. From germline, CDR1 is MNHEY and CDR2 SMNVEV (reference sequence).

The sample holds a few counts of this clonotype. The chain recombines TRBV6-1 with TRBJ1-1; 11 bases are shared with TRBD1. Looked up from germline, CDR1 is MNHNS and CDR2 is SASEGT. CDR3 length: 16 amino acids. V shed 6 bases, J shed 0 bases, and the junction held 6 bases outside the gene matches. CDR3 bases: TGTGCCAGCAGAGGACAGGGGGCGGGTATGAACACTGAAGCTTTCTTT. This encodes CASRGQGAGMNTEAFF.

This clonotype was picked up a small number of times. The V gene is TRBV10-3, the J gene TRBJ1-2; the D gene is possibly TRBD1 (6 bases). Germline CDR1 is ENHRY and CDR2 is SYGVKD. The V gene lost 0 bases and the J gene lost 3 bases, with 8 bases spanning the gap. The CDR3 runs 14 residues. The CDR3 DNA follows: TGTGCCATCAGTGAGTCTCCAGGGGACTATGGCTACACCTTC. Translating it yields CAISESPGDYGYTF.

J is TRBJ2-1 and V is TRBV27; 8 bases line up with TRBD1. The CDR3 is 16 residues long. V lost 7 bases, J lost 3 bases, and 11 bases stayed unmatched. CDR1 is MNHEY and CDR2 is SMNVEV in the germline V gene (reference sequence). The CDR3 is CASISRTGRSYNEQFF. The CDR3, as DNA: TGTGCCAGCATCTCCAGGACAGGGAGAAGCTACAATGAGCAGTTCTTC.

V is TRBV24-1 and J is TRBJ2-6; possible D gene TRBD1, 6 bases. With 2 bases removed from V and 4 bases from J, the gap between germline ends came to 11 bases. Germline lookup yields CDR1 KGHDR and CDR2 SFDVKD. CDR3 size: 16 residues. The CDR3 DNA sequence: TGTGCCACCAGTGATTCAGGGGCGCGGGGGGCCAACGTCCTGACTTTC. Translation: CATSDSGARGANVLTF.

The V call is TRBV11-2, the J call TRBJ2-2; no reliable D call. CDR1 is SGHAT, CDR2 FQNNGV, per germline. The V and J ends lost 1 base and 2 bases respectively, with 17 bases between them. The CDR3 is 18 residues long. The CDR3 loop is CASSLGLWLSTNTGELFF. The CDR3 nucleotides are TGTGCCAGCAGCTTAGGACTGTGGTTGTCGACCAACACCGGGGAGCTGTTTTTT.

This clonotype was observed many times. The genes are TRBV29-1 and TRBJ1-1; D not resolved. Per the germline V gene, CDR1 is SQVTM and CDR2 is ANQGSEA. This CDR3 is built from 11 residues. The CDR3 protein is CSATENTEAFF. CDR3 coding DNA: TGCAGTGCGACTGAGAACACTGAAGCTTTCTTT.

The V gene is TRBV20-1, the J gene TRBJ2-2, with D tentatively TRBD1 (6 bases). The germline gives CDR1 DFQATT, CDR2 SNEGSKA (reference sequence). Trimming stripped 6 bases from V and 5 bases from J, with 16 bases between. CDR3 length equals 14 residues. CDR3 in amino acids: CSATGTLRTGELFF. DNA for the CDR3: TGCAGTGCAACCGGGACACTGAGAACCGGGGAGCTGTTTTTT.

This sequence joins TRBV7-3 and TRBJ2-1; 8 bases line up with TRBD2. Looked up from germline, CDR1 is SGHTA and CDR2 is FQGTGA. V was pared by 3 bases and J by 6 bases, with 4 bases of the junction left unmatched. CDR3 length equals 14 residues. CDR3 sequence reads: CASSFSGVFNEQFF. For the CDR3, the DNA is TGTGCCAGCAGCTTTAGCGGGGTCTTCAATGAGCAGTTCTTC.

The chain joins TRBV7-8 to TRBJ1-1; possible D gene TRBD1, 5 bases. The germline V and J ends were trimmed by 7 bases and 7 bases, with 16 bases remaining between them. Germline lookup yields CDR1 SGHVS and CDR2 FQNEAQ. The CDR3 spans 13 residues. The chain's CDR3 is CASTLLGTLEAFF. For the CDR3, the DNA is TGTGCCAGCACTCTCCTGGGGACGCTTGAAGCTTTCTTT.

The chain uses TRBV27 and TRBJ1-3; possible D gene TRBD1, 5 bases. The CDR3 sequence is 17 residues long. Germline assignment: CDR1 MNHEY and CDR2 SMNVEV (reference sequence). The V end was cut by 4 bases, the J end by 0 bases, with 16 bases between. CDR3 sequence: CASSWDGRESSGNTIYF. Here the CDR3 DNA reads TGTGCCAGCAGTTGGGACGGACGGGAGAGCTCTGGAAACACCATATATTTT.

This clonotype has a count of ten or more. The chain has TRBV5-1 and TRBJ1-2; 10 nucleotides match TRBD1. Germline V gene lookup returns CDR1 SGHRS and CDR2 YFSETQ. This CDR3 has 18 amino acids. V lost 1 base to trimming and J lost 4 bases; unmatched junction nucleotides: 13. The CDR3 sequence: CASSLTNLGTGVTYGYTF. CDR3 coding DNA: TGCGCCAGCAGCTTGACCAACCTCGGGACAGGGGTCACCTATGGCTACACCTTC.

In this sample, this clonotype turned up a few times. The rearrangement uses TRBV6-5 and TRBJ2-7; 7 nucleotides agree with TRBD1. The CDR3 consists of 14 residues. V lost 2 bases to trimming and J lost 3 bases; unmatched junction nucleotides: 4. Germline CDR1 is MNHEY and CDR2 is SVGAGI. CDR3 sequence reads: CASSYPGTVYEQYF. Here the CDR3 DNA reads TGTGCCAGCAGTTACCCAGGGACAGTCTACGAGCAGTACTTC.

The chain couples TRBV5-4 to TRBJ2-5, with 9 positions matching TRBD2. The CDR3 is 16 amino acids. The ends lost 0 bases at V and 1 base at J; junction bases unmatched: 4. CDR1 is SGHNT, CDR2 YYREEE, per germline (reference sequence). The CDR3 DNA is TGTGCCAGCAGCTTGGCCGCTAGCGGGATCCAAGAGACCCAGTACTTC. Its protein is CASSLAASGIQETQYF.

The rearrangement uses TRBV6-5 and TRBJ1-2; TRBD1 matches at 8 bases. The CDR3 totals 15 residues. V gave up 4 bases and J gave up 2 bases; unmatched junction bases: 6. The V gene's germline CDR1 is MNHEY and CDR2 SVGAGI. DNA for the CDR3: TGTGCCAGCAGTTTTAGGACAGGGTCCAACTATGGCTACACCTTC. This gives the protein CASSFRTGSNYGYTF.

In this sample, this clonotype turned up many times. An end of the junction differs from the germline gene, which may be a read error. The chain is built from TRBV5-1 and TRBJ1-5; TRBD1 is a possible D gene (5 bases). CDR3 length equals 14 residues. Germline V gives CDR1 SGHRS, CDR2 YFSETQ. CDR3 amino acids: CASSLGGGDQPQHF. CDR3 DNA: TGTGCCAGCAGTTTGGGGGGGGGTGATCAGCCCCAGCATTTT.

Only a few counts were recorded for this clonotype. CDR3 protein: CASSRTSGGETQYF. CDR3 nucleotide sequence: TGTGCCAGCAGTCGGACTAGCGGGGGGGAGACCCAGTACTTC. The chain combines TRBV3-1 with TRBJ2-5; 14 bases fit TRBD2. In germline, CDR1 is LGHDT, CDR2 YNNKEL (reference sequence). The CDR3 is 14 amino acids. With V trimmed by 6 bases and J by 5 bases, 2 bases remained unmatched.

The CDR3 sequence: CASSPETGTGDLGEKLFF. In DNA, the CDR3 is TGTGCCAGCTCACCGGAGACCGGGACAGGGGATCTCGGTGAAAAACTGTTTTTT. The chain couples TRBV18 to TRBJ1-4; the match to TRBD1 covers 10 bases. The CDR3 has 18 amino acids. CDR1 is KGHSH, CDR2 LQKENI, per germline. With 3 bases clipped from V and 7 bases from J, the junction kept 14 bases outside the gene matches.

The rearrangement joins TRBV7-3 to TRBJ2-1, with 10 bases identical to TRBD2. Germline CDR1 is SGHTA and CDR2 is FQGTGA. The CDR3 is 17 amino acids. The V and J ends lost 5 bases and 2 bases, in that order; junction bases with no gene match: 9. CDR3 protein: CASSPGASGGTYNEQFF. The CDR3 DNA is TGTGCCAGCAGCCCTGGGGCTAGCGGGGGTACCTACAATGAGCAGTTCTTC.

This clonotype turned up a few times. The chain carries TRBV6-4 and TRBJ1-4; no reliable D call. The CDR3 consists of 12 residues. V was clipped by 2 bases and J by 14 bases, with 12 bases between them. The V gene's germline CDR1 is MRHNA and CDR2 SNTAGT. CDR3 amino acids: CASSDGNRRLFF. CDR3 nucleotides: TGTGCCAGCAGTGACGGCAACAGACGGCTGTTTTTT.

The V call is TRBV20-1, the J call TRBJ1-1; tentative D call: TRBD1 (5 bases). V was pared by 1 base and J by 0 bases, with 15 bases between. CDR3 length equals 16 residues. In germline, CDR1 is DFQATT, CDR2 SNEGSKA (reference sequence). CDR3 bases: TGCAGTGCTAGAGCACCCTGGCGGACACTGAACACTGAAGCTTTCTTT. This translates into CSARAPWRTLNTEAFF.

This rearrangement joins TRBV6-1 to TRBJ1-2; D perhaps matches TRBD1 (6 bases). The V end lost 8 bases, the J end lost 4 bases, and 11 bases lay between the germline ends. The CDR3 sequence is 12 residues long. Germline V gives CDR1 MNHNS, CDR2 SASEGT. This CDR3 is CASARDTYGYTF. CDR3 coding DNA: TGTGCCAGCGCCCGGGACACCTATGGCTACACCTTC.

This clonotype was observed a handful of times. V gene TRBV3-1 combines with J gene TRBJ1-1; no reliable D call. The V end lost 2 bases, the J end lost 1 base, and 11 bases lay between the germline ends. The germline CDR1 and CDR2 sequences are LGHDT and YNNKEL (reference sequence). This CDR3 contains 15 residues. For the CDR3, the DNA is TGTGCCAGCAGCCAATTCCGACCAAAGAACACTGAAGCTTTCTTT. This encodes CASSQFRPKNTEAFF.

This sequence joins TRBV5-1 and TRBJ2-2; 9 bases are shared with TRBD1. Trimming removed 7 bases from V and 0 bases from J; junction bases left unmatched: 4. The CDR3 has 15 amino acids. CDR1 SGHRS and CDR2 YFSETQ come from the germline V gene. CDR3 DNA sequence: TGCGCCAGCCTCGACAGGGGGGCGAACACCGGGGAGCTGTTTTTT. It yields the protein CASLDRGANTGELFF.